The 11 T cell receptor beta chains given below trace back to one sample, sequenced in a study of blood T cell repertoires in COVID-19. The data were produced by immunoSEQ multiplex PCR, yet TCRdb's version contains in-frame clones alone and is incomplete. Counted here are about 190,000 clones, about nine tenths occurring once; the ten biggest clones make up around 1.5%. Material: peripheral blood. The receptors stem from a young man with active or convalescent COVID-19.

The chain employs TRBV2 and TRBJ2-7; D ambiguous. The CDR3 is 14 residues long. V lost 6 bases and J 0 bases, leaving 12 bases between the germline ends. Germline V gene data show CDR1 as SNHLY and CDR2 as FYNNEI. The CDR3 is CASRKSVSSYEQYF. Here the CDR3 DNA reads TGTGCCAGCAGAAAAAGCGTAAGCTCCTACGAGCAGTACTTC.

This chain uses TRBV28 with TRBJ1-6, with D perhaps TRBD1 (5 bases). V dropped 6 bases and J dropped 8 bases, with 14 bases sitting between them. Germline V gene data show CDR1 as MDHEN and CDR2 as SYDVKM. The CDR3 consists of 14 residues. The CDR3 region is CASRSPGPDSPLHF. In DNA, the CDR3 is TGTGCCAGCAGATCCCCAGGGCCTGATTCACCCCTCCACTTT.

This chain links TRBV3-1 (or the pseudogene TRBV3-2) with TRBJ1-2; D perhaps matches TRBD1 (5 bases). Germline lookup yields CDR1 LGHDT and CDR2 YNNKEL (reference sequence). The CDR3 runs 14 residues. V shed 3 bases and J shed 8 bases, with 16 bases lying between them. The CDR3 spells CASSHRGVGEGYTF. CDR3 coding DNA: TGTGCCAGCAGCCATCGGGGGGTAGGGGAAGGCTACACCTTC.

This clone has a handful of counts. The chain is built from TRBV30 and TRBJ1-5, with D perhaps TRBD1 (6 bases). This CDR3 is built from 15 residues. With 0 bases removed from V and 1 base from J, the gap between germline ends came to 10 bases. Germline V gene lookup returns CDR1 GTSNPN and CDR2 SVGIG (reference sequence). The CDR3 nucleotides are TGTGCCTGGAGTGTACGAACAGGGAGCAATCAGCCCCAGCATTTT. Protein product: CAWSVRTGSNQPQHF.

The J gene is TRBJ2-2, the V gene TRBV5-4; 10 bases are a match to TRBD2. Trimming cost V 1 base and J 1 base; bases outside gene matches: 1. Germline CDR1 SGHNT, CDR2 YYREEE (reference sequence). CDR3 length: 16 amino acids. The CDR3 bases are TGTGCCAGCAGCTTGCCTAGCGGGAGGAACACCGGGGAGCTGTTTTTT. Its protein product is CASSLPSGRNTGELFF.

The rearrangement uses TRBV2 and TRBJ1-2; 9 nucleotides line up with TRBD1. Trimming removed 4 bases from V and 2 bases from J; junction bases left unmatched: 2. The CDR3 is made up of 14 amino acids. From germline, CDR1 is SNHLY and CDR2 FYNNEI. CDR3 amino acids: CASSGDRENYGYTF. Written as DNA, the CDR3 is TGTGCCAGCAGTGGGGACAGGGAAAACTATGGCTACACCTTC.

This chain links TRBV5-1 with TRBJ1-1; D not resolved. The germline V gene encodes CDR1 SGHRS and CDR2 YFSETQ. The CDR3 totals 13 residues. The V gene lost 0 bases and the J gene lost 0 bases, with 3 bases spanning the gap. CDR3 DNA: TGCGCCAGCAGCTTGGCGGTGAACACTGAAGCTTTCTTT. Translated: CASSLAVNTEAFF.

The V and J genes are TRBV5-1 and TRBJ1-1; weak D call: TRBD1 (6 bases). CDR3 length equals 15 residues. The ends were cut back, 4 bases at V and 4 bases at J, with 17 bases in the middle. From germline, CDR1 is SGHRS and CDR2 YFSETQ. DNA of the CDR3: TGCGCCAGCAGCGTGACCGGGACAAGGCTCACTGAAGCTTTCTTT. Translating gives CASSVTGTRLTEAFF.

V is TRBV6-2 or TRBV6-3 and J is TRBJ2-4, with TRBD2 as a possible D gene (6 bases). This CDR3 contains 15 residues. Germline CDR1 is MNHEY and CDR2 is SVGEGT. Deletions cut 6 bases from V and 0 bases from J, with 12 bases between. CDR3 sequence: CASSDQGLAKNIQYF. The DNA of the CDR3 is TGTGCCAGCAGCGACCAGGGACTAGCCAAAAACATTCAGTACTTC.

V is TRBV5-1 and J is TRBJ1-2, with D unclear. V was trimmed by 0 bases and J by 4 bases, leaving 10 bases between them. Germline V CDR1 and CDR2: SGHRS, YFSETQ. The CDR3 is 14 amino acids. CDR3 protein: CASSLGRGFYGYTF. The CDR3 DNA reads TGCGCCAGCAGCTTGGGTCGGGGATTCTATGGCTACACCTTC.

The genes are TRBV19 and TRBJ2-5; tentative D call: TRBD2 (6 bases). The CDR3 covers 14 residues. Trimming pared 6 bases from V and 13 bases from J, leaving 24 bases between. CDR1 is LNHDA, CDR2 SQIVND, per germline (reference sequence). Here the CDR3 reads CASSDTGSSRAGYF. As DNA, the CDR3 is TGTGCCAGTAGCGATACCGGGAGCTCTAGAGCCGGGTACTTC.